The sequence of this T cell receptor beta chain was determined in a study of T cells in Graves' hyperthyroidism and ophthalmopathy. The study, taken as a whole, reports: A 13 V-J model separated ophthalmopathy from stable hyperthyroidism.

This clonotype was observed a few times. The target antigen is unknown. The CDR3 spans 15 residues. Trimming at V came to 3 bases and at J to 1 base, leaving 1 base not matched to a gene. The V gene's germline CDR1 is KGHDR and CDR2 SFDVKD. What was amplified from RNA transcripts were TCR beta CDR3 regions. During a first-round RT-PCR of the TCR CDR3, the HTBI primer set was used. One entry per CDR3 protein results from TCRdb running MiXCR on the multiplex PCR reads. Of roughly 750,000 distinct CDR3 sequences in the sample, about a sixth are singletons; the top ten hold about 8.4%. The specimen sequenced was blood. The V and J genes are TRBV24-1 and TRBJ1-5; 8 bases fit TRBD1. The clonotype originates from a man younger than 30 with Graves' hyperthyroidism. CDR3 loop: CATSDGQGSNQPQHF. The CDR3, as DNA: TGTGCCACCAGTGATGGACAGGGCAGCAATCAGCCCCAGCATTTT.